This T cell receptor (beta chain) was sequenced in a study of blood T cell repertoires in COVID-19. Study-level background: T cells, B-cell-depleted T cells, or PBMCs supplied cDNA or gDNA.

The CDR3 has 15 residues. V was pared by 3 bases and J by 0 bases, with 12 bases between. Germline V lookup: CDR1 SGDLS, CDR2 YYNGEE. Clones were sequenced by immunoSEQ multiplex PCR, and TCRdb holds only the in-frame ones, with some missing. The sample lists about 200,000 clones; approximately 85% were seen once. The TCR originated in a woman aged 80 or over with acute or convalescent COVID-19. J is TRBJ1-2 and V is TRBV9; D not resolved. The sequencing input was peripheral blood. CDR3: CASSAEGSANYGYTF. CDR3 nucleotides: TGTGCCAGCAGCGCCGAGGGTTCAGCTAACTATGGCTACACCTTC.